This T cell receptor beta chain is from a study of cytomegalovirus exposure and HLA in healthy donors. The PCR made use of 60 Vbeta and 13 Jbeta primers. The data were produced by immunoSEQ multiplex PCR, yet TCRdb's version contains in-frame clones alone and is incomplete. The repertoire holds about 140,000 clones, with 82% as singletons. Findings and limits, study-wide: Later on, analysis showed that most CMV-associated TCR beta chains appeared to be HLA-restricted. Rare TCR sequences dominated, though some public TCRs recurred in many donors.

Notes on this clone: What it binds is unknown.

The CDR3 runs 12 residues. Germline V gene sequence: CDR1 SQVTM, CDR2 ANQGSEA. J lost 4 bases, V lost 7 bases, and 7 bases had no gene match. This chain uses TRBV29-1 with TRBJ2-7; TRBD1 matches 7 bases. The clonotype was recovered from a male donor in good health and CMV-seronegative. The sample was PBMCs. The chain's CDR3 is CSGGDREYEQYF. Written as DNA, the CDR3 is TGCAGCGGAGGGGACAGAGAATACGAGCAGTACTTC.